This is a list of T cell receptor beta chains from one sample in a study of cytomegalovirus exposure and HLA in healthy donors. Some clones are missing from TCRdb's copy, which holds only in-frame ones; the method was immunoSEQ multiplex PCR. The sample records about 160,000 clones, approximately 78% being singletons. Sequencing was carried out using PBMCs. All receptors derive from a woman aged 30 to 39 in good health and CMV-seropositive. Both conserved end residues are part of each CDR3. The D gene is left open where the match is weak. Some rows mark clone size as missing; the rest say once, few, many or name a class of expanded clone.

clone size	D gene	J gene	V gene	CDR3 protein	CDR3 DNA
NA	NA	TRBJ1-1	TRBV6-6	CASSYPTLTEAFF	TGTGCCAGCAGTTATCCGACACTCACTGAAGCTTTCTTT
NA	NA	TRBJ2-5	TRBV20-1	CSARLAETQYF	TGCAGTGCTAGACTAGCCGAGACCCAGTACTTC
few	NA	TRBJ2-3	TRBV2	CASENTDTQYF	TGTGCCAGTGAGAACACAGATACGCAGTATTTT
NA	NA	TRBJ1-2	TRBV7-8	CASSNRDSGWSF	TGTGCCAGCAGCAACCGGGACTCAGGTTGGTCCTTC
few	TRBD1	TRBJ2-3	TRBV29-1	CSADRAPPDTQYF	TGCAGCGCCGACAGGGCCCCCCCAGATACGCAGTATTTT
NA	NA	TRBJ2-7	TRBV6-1	CASAWTVLYEQYF	TGTGCCAGCGCTTGGACAGTTCTCTACGAGCAGTACTTC
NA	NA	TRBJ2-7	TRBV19	CASSISGQRPYEQYF	TGTGCCAGTAGTATTTCGGGACAACGCCCCTACGAGCAGTACTTC
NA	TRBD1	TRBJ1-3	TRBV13	CASSYPTDRVGNTIYF	TGTGCCAGCAGCTACCCTACGGACAGGGTGGGAAACACCATATATTTT
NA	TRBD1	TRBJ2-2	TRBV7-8	CASSKTGGTGELFF	TGTGCCAGCAGCAAAACAGGGGGTACCGGGGAGCTGTTTTTT
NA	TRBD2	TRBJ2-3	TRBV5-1	CASSSGGFTDTQYF	TGCGCCAGCAGCTCGGGGGGATTCACAGATACGCAGTATTTT
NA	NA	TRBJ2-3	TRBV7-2	CASSSDWGDTQYF	TGTGCCAGCAGCTCGGACTGGGGAGATACGCAGTATTTT
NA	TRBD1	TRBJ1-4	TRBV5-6	CASSFRIQGQGRDEKLFF	TGTGCCAGCAGCTTTCGAATCCAGGGACAGGGAAGGGATGAAAAACTGTTTTTT
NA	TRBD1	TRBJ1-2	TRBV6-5	CASTDHRGGYGYTF	TGTGCCAGCACCGATCACAGGGGCGGCTATGGCTACACCTTC
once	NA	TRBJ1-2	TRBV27	CASSSQGIGAANYGYTF	TGTGCCAGCAGTTCGCAGGGTATAGGGGCAGCTAACTATGGCTACACCTTC
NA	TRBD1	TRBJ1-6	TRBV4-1	CASSLPDRENSPLHF	TGCGCCAGCAGCCTCCCAGACAGGGAGAATTCACCCCTCCACTTT
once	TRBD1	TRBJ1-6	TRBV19	CASKIAGTANSPLHF	TGTGCCAGCAAAATCGCGGGGACAGCCAATTCACCCCTCCACTTT
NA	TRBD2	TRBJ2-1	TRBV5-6	CASSPPPSGGRDEQFF	TGTGCCAGCAGCCCCCCCCCTAGCGGGGGGCGAGATGAGCAGTTCTTC
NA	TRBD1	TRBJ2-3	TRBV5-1	CASSLEWTGDADTQYF	TGCGCCAGCAGCTTGGAATGGACAGGGGATGCAGATACGCAGTATTTT
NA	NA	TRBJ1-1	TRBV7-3	CASSLTSGSTEAFF	TGTGCCAGCAGCTTAACGTCCGGGTCCACTGAAGCTTTCTTT
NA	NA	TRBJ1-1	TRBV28	CASSLTGNTEAFF	TGTGCCAGCAGTTTAACAGGAAACACTGAAGCTTTCTTT
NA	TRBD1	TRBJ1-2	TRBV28	CASANVPDRGSYTF	TGTGCCAGCGCAAATGTCCCGGACAGGGGGAGCTACACCTTC
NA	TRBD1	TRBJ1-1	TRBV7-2	CASSPQTGGYTEAFF	TGTGCCAGCAGCCCACAAACAGGGGGCTACACTGAAGCTTTCTTT
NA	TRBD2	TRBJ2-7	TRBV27	CASRLNEAGTSSYEQYF	TGTGCCAGCCGCCTAAACGAAGCGGGGACTAGCTCCTACGAGCAGTACTTC
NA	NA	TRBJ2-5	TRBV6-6	CASIADSYQETQYF	TGTGCCAGCATCGCGGACAGTTACCAAGAGACCCAGTACTTC
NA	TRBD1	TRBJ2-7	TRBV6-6	CASSTPGQGPYEQYF	TGTGCCAGCAGTACGCCGGGACAGGGTCCGTACGAGCAGTACTTC
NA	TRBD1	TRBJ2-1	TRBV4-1	CASSQEHPRGLRNEQFF	TGCGCCAGCAGCCAAGAGCATCCCAGGGGGCTTAGGAATGAGCAGTTCTTC